This T cell receptor (beta chain) was obtained from a study of blood T cell repertoires in COVID-19. Study overall: Material from acute and convalescent COVID-19 was sourced from the United States, Italy and Spain.

Per the study methods: Amplification from reference gene primers served as the basis for estimated nucleated cell counts. Measured with immunoSEQ multiplex PCR; TCRdb has only the in-frame clones, and not every one. The V and J calls and clone size are taken from that table; D and trimming were inferred from the DNA. The sample shows around 160,000 clones, around 81% of them seen only once. The V and J ends lost 5 bases and 5 bases respectively, with 15 bases between them. The germline CDR1 and CDR2 sequences are SGHNT and YENEEA. The CDR3 has 15 residues. Sequenced material: peripheral blood. The receptor's source is a man in his sixties with active or convalescent COVID-19. This chain joins TRBV11-3 and TRBJ2-2; perhaps TRBD2 as D (7 bases). The CDR3 DNA sequence: TGTGCCAGCAGCCCCGGGGGGCCGGTTACCGGGGAGCTGTTTTTT. Amino acid sequence: CASSPGGPVTGELFF.